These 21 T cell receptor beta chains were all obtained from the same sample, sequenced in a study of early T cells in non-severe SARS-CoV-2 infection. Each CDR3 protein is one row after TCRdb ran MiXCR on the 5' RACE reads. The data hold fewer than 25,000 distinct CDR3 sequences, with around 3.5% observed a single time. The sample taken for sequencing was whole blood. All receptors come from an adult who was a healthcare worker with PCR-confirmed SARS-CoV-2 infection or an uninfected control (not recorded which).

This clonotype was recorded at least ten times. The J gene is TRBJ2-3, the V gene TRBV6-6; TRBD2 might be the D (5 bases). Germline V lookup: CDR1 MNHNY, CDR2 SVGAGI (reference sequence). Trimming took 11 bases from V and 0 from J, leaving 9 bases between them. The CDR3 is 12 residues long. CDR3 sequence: CAEGISTDTQYF. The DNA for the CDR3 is TGTGCCGAGGGCATTAGCACAGATACGCAGTATTTT.

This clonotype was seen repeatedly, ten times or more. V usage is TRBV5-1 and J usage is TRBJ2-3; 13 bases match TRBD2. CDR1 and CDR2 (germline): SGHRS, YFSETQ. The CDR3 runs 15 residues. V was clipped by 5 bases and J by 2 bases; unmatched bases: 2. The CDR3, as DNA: TGCGCCAGCAGGACTAGCGGGAGGTCCACAGATACGCAGTATTTT. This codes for CASRTSGRSTDTQYF.

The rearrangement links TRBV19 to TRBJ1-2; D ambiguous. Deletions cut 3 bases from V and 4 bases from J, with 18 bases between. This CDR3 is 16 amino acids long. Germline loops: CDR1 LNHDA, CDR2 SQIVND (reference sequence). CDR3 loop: CASSIPSRTHFYGYTF. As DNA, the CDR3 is TGTGCCAGTAGTATCCCAAGCCGGACCCACTTCTATGGCTACACCTTC. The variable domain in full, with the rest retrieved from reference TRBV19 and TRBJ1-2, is DGGITQSPKYLFRKEGQNVTLSCEQNLNHDAMYWYRQDPGQGLRLIYYSQIVNDFQKGDIAEGYSVSREKKESFPLTVTSAQKNPTAFYLCASSIPSRTHFYGYTFGSGTRLTVV.

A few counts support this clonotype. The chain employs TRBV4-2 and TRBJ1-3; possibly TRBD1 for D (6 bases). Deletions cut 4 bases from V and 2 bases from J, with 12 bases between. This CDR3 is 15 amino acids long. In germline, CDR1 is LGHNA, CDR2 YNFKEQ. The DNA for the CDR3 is TGTGCCAGCAGCCCGAAGAGGGGGACTGGAAACACCATATATTTT. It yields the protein CASSPKRGTGNTIYF.

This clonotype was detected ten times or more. The CDR3 sequence: CASSLIGQGGGGTQYF. CDR3 DNA: TGTGCCAGCAGCTTAATAGGACAGGGGGGCGGTGGTACGCAGTATTTT. The V call is TRBV7-2, the J call TRBJ2-3; 10 nucleotides match TRBD1. The CDR3 extends over 16 amino acids. Germline lookup yields CDR1 SGHTA and CDR2 FQGNSA. Trimming took 2 bases from V and 8 from J; bases not matched to a gene: 10.

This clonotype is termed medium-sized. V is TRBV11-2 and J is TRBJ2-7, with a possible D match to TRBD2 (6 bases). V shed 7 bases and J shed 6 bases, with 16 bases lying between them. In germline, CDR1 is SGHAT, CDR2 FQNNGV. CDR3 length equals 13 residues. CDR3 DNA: TGTGCCAGCACCGTCGGGGGAACTTCCGAGCAGTACTTC. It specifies CASTVGGTSEQYF.

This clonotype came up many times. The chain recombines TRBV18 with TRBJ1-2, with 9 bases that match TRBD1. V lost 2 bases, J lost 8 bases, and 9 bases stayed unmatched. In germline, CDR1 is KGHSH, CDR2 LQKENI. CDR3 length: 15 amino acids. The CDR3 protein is CASSPAGTGLRGYTF. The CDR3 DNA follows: TGTGCCAGCTCACCAGCGGGGACAGGGCTAAGAGGCTACACCTTC.

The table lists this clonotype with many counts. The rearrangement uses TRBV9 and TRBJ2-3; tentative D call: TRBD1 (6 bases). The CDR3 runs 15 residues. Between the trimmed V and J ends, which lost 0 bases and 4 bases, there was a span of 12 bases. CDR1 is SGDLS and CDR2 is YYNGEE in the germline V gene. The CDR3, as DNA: TGTGCCAGCAGCGTAGGAGGGGGTCCCGCAGATACGCAGTATTTT. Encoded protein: CASSVGGGPADTQYF.

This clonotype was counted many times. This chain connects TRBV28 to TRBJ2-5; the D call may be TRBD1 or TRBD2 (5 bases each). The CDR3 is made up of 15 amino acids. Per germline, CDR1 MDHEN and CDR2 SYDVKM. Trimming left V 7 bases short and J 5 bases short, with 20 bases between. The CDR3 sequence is CASTRPEGERETQYF. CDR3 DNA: TGTGCCAGCACCCGCCCGGAAGGGGAGCGGGAGACCCAGTACTTC.

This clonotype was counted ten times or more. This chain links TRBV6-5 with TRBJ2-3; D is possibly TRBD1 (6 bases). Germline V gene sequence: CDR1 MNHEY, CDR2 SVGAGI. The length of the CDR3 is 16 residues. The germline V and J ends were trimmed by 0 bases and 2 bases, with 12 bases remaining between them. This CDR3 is CASSYSRRTDTDTQYF. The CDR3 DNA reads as TGTGCCAGCAGTTACTCAAGAAGGACAGACACAGATACGCAGTATTTT.

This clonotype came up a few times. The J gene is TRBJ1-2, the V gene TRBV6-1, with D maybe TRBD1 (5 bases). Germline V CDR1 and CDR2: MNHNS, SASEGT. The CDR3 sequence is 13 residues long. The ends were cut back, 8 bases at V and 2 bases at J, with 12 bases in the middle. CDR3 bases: TGTGCCAGCGCGGCAGGGACCAACTATGGCTACACCTTC. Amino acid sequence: CASAAGTNYGYTF.

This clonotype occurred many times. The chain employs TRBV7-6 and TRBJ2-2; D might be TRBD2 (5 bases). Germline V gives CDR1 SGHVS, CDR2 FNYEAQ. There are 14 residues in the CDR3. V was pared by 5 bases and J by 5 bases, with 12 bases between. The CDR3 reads CASSPEGWTGELFF. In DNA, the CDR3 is TGTGCCAGCAGCCCCGAGGGATGGACCGGGGAGCTGTTTTTT.

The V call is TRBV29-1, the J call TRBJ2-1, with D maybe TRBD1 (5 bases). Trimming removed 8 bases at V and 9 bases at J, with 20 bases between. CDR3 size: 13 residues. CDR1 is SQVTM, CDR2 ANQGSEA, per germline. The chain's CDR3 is CSSAQTAEGEQFF. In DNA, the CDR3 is TGCAGCTCCGCCCAGACAGCTGAAGGTGAGCAGTTCTTC.

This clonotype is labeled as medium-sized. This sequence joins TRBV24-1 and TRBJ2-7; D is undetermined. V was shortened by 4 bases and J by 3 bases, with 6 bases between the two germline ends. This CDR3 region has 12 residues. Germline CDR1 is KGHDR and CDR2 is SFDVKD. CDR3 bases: TGTGCCACCAGTGACTCCTACTACGAGCAGTACTTC. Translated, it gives CATSDSYYEQYF.

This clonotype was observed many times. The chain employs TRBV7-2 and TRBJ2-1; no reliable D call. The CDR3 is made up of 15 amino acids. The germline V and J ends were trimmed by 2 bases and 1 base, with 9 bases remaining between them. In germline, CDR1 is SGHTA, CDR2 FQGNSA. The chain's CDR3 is CASSLPFLSYNEQFF. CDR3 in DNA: TGTGCCAGCAGCTTACCCTTCCTGTCCTACAATGAGCAGTTCTTC.

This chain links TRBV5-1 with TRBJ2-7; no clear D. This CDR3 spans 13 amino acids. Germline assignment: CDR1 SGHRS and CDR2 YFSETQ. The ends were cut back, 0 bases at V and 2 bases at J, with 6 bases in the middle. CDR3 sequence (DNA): TGCGCCAGCAGCTTGGTACCTACCTACGAGCAGTACTTC. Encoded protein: CASSLVPTYEQYF.

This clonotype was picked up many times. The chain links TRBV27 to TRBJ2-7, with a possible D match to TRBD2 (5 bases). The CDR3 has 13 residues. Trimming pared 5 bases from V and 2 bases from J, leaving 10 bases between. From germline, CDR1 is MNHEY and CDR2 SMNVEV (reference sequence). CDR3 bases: TGTGCCAGCAGTCCCCGAGGGCCCTACGAGCAGTACTTC. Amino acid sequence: CASSPRGPYEQYF.

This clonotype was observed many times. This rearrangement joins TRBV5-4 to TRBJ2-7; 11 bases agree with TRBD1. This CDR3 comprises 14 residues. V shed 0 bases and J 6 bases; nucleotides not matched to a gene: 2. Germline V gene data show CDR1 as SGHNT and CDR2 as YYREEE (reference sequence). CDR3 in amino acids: CASSLGTGGSEQYF. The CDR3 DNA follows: TGTGCCAGCAGCTTGGGGACAGGGGGCAGCGAGCAGTACTTC.

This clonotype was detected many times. DNA of the CDR3: TGTGCCAGCTCTTCCAGAACCTACGAGCAGTACTTC. It is translated as CASSSRTYEQYF. This chain links TRBV6-2 or TRBV6-3 with TRBJ2-7; no reliable D call. The CDR3 is 12 residues long. The V gene lost 8 bases and the J gene lost 2 bases, with 10 bases spanning the gap. Germline V CDR1 and CDR2: MNHEY, SVGEGT.

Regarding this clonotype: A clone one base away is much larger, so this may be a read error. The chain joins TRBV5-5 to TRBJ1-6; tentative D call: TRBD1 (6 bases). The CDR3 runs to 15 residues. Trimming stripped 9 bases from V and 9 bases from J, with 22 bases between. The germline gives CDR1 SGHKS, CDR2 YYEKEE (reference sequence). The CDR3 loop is CANRETGISPSPLHF. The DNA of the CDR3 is TGTGCCAACCGCGAGACAGGCATTTCCCCTTCACCCCTCCACTTT.

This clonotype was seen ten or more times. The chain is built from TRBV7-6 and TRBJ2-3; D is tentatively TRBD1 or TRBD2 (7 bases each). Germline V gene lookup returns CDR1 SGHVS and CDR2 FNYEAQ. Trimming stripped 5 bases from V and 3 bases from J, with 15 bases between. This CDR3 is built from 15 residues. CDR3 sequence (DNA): TGTGCCAGCAGCGAAGCAGGGGGGGCAACAGATACGCAGTATTTT. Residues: CASSEAGGATDTQYF.